This T cell receptor (beta chain) is from a study of cytomegalovirus exposure and HLA in healthy donors. The PCR contained 60 Vbeta and 13 Jbeta primers. Profiled with immunoSEQ multiplex PCR; TCRdb holds only in-frame clones, not every one. The table includes fewer than 250,000 clones, over 70% detected once. Study-wide points: There were over 150 TCR beta chains listed as cytomegalovirus-associated.

Turning to this clone: Its antigen is still unknown.

The sample taken for sequencing was PBMCs. The TCR sequence derives from a woman in her thirties in good health and CMV-seropositive.

The CDR3 nucleotides are TGTGCCAGTTGCGGGAGGTCGCTCTACAATGAGCAGTTCTTC. It codes for CASCGRSLYNEQFF. This chain joins TRBV19 and TRBJ2-1, with TRBD2 matching 8 bases. After removal of 8 bases from V and 3 bases from J, the junction contained 6 bases not matched to a gene. The CDR3 runs to 14 residues. From germline, CDR1 is LNHDA and CDR2 SQIVND (reference sequence).